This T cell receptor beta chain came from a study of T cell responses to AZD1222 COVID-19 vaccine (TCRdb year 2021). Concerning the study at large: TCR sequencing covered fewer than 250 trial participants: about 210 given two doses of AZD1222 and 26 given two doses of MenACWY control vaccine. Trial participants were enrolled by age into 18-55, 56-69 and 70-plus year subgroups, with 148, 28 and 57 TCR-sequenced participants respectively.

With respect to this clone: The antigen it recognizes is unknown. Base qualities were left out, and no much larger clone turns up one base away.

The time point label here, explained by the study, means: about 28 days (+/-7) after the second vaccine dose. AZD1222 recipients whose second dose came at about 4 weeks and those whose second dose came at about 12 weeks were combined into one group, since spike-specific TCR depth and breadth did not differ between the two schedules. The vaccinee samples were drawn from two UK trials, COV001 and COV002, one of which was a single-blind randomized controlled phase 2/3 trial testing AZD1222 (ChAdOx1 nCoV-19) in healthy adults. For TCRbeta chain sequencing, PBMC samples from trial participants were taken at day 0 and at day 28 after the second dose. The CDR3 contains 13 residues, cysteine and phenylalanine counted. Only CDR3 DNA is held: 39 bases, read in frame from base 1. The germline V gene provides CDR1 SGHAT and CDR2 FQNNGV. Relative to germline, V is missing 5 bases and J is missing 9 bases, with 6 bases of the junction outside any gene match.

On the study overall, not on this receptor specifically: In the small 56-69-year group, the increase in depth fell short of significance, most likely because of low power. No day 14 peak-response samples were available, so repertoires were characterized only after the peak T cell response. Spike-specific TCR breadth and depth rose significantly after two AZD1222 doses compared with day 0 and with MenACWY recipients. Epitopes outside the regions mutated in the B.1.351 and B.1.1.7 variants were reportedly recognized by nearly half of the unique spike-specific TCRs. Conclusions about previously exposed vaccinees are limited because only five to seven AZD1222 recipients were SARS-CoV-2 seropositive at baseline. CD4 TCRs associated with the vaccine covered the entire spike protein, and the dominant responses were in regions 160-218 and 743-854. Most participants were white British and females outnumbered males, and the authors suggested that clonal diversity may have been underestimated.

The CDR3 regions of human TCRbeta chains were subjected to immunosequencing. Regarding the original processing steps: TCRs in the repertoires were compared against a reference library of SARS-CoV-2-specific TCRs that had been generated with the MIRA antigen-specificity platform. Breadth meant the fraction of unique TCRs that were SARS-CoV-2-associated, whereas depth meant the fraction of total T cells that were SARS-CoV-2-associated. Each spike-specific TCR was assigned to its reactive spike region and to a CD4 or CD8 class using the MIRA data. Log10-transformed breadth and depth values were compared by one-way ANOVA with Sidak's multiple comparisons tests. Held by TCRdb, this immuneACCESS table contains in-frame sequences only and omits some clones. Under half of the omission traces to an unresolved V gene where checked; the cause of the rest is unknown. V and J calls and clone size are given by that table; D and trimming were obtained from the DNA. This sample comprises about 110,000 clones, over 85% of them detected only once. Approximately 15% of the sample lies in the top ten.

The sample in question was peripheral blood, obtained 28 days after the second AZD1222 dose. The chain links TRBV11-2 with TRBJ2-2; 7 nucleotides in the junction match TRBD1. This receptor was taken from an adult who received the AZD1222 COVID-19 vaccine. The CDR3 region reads CASSLLTGWELFF. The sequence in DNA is TGTGCCAGCAGCCTACTGACAGGGTGGGAGCTGTTTTTT.